This entry is about one T cell receptor (beta chain). No antigen is known for it. The data originate from a study of T cells after posttransplantation cyclophosphamide. Overall study findings and caveats: Blood and skin or GI T cell repertoires showed limited TRB overlap. Recipient CMV seropositivity and CMV reactivation strongly tracked TRB clonality.

Repertoires were generated with immunoSEQ multiplex PCR, while TCRdb's copy carries only in-frame clones and drops some. The table shows roughly 3,200 clones, with 75% to 90% occurring only once. A marrow graft followed busulfan-fludarabine conditioning, with cyclophosphamide on days +3 and +4. The source was PBMCs, collected after allogeneic stem cell transplant with posttransplant cyclophosphamide. This TCR came from a female patient in her fifties or sixties who received an allogeneic stem cell transplant from an unrelated donor, was CMV-positive, and had acute and chronic GVHD. Some of these T cells may belong to the graft donor.

The CDR3 DNA reads TGTGCCAGCAGCATACCCCTGAGCGGGACGAACACCGGGGAGCTGTTTTTT. This translates into CASSIPLSGTNTGELFF. The J gene is TRBJ2-2, the V gene TRBV9, with 7 bases identical to TRBD2. Trimming removed 4 bases from V and 0 bases from J; junction bases left unmatched: 9. Germline values: CDR1 SGDLS, CDR2 YYNGEE. The CDR3 loop spans 17 amino acids.